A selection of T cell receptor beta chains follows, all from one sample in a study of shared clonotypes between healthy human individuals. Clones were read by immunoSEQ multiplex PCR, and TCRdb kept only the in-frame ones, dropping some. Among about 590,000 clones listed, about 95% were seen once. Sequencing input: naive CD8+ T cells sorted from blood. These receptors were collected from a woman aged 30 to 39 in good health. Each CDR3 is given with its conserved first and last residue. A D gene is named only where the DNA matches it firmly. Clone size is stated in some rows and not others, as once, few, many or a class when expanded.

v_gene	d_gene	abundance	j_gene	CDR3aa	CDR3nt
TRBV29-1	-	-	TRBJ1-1	CSVVSGKTEAFF	TGCAGCGTTGTATCTGGGAAGACTGAAGCTTTCTTT
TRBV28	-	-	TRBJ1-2	CASSYHPQADSGYTF	TGTGCCAGCAGTTACCACCCTCAGGCGGATTCCGGCTACACCTTC
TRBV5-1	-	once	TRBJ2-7	CASSLRGGNYEQYF	TGCGCCAGCAGCTTGAGGGGTGGAAACTACGAGCAGTACTTC
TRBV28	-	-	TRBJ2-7	CASSLTGLRYEQYF	TGTGCCAGCAGTTTAACCGGCCTCCGGTACGAGCAGTACTTC
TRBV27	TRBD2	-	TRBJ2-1	CASSLLAGAATPSYNEQFF	TGTGCCAGCAGTTTACTAGCGGGGGCCGCGACTCCCTCCTACAATGAGCAGTTCTTC
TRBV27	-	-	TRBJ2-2	CASSLSMYLGELFF	TGTGCCAGCAGTTTATCGATGTATCTCGGGGAGCTGTTTTTT
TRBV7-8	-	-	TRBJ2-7	CASSLAPGHQRPLEQYF	TGTGCCAGCAGCTTAGCCCCGGGACATCAGAGGCCCCTGGAGCAGTACTTC
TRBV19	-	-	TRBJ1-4	CASSPLTLGNGKLFF	TGTGCCAGTAGTCCTCTGACCCTCGGGAACGGAAAACTGTTTTTT
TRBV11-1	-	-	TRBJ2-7	CASSLDLGYSYEQYF	TGTGCCAGCAGCTTAGACTTAGGGTACTCCTACGAGCAGTACTTC
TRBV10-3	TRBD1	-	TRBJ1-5	CATKNFDREGANQPQHF	TGTGCCACCAAAAACTTCGACAGGGAAGGTGCCAATCAGCCCCAGCATTTT
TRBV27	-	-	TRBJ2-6	CASRRQDPTWGANVLTF	TGTGCCAGCAGAAGACAGGACCCGACTTGGGGGGCCAACGTCCTGACTTTC
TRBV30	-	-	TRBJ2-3	CAWSVLRNPTDTQYF	TGTGCCTGGAGTGTACTCCGGAACCCTACAGATACGCAGTATTTT
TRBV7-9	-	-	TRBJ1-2	CASSLAGGYGYTF	TGTGCCAGCAGCTTAGCGGGGGGCTATGGCTACACCTTC
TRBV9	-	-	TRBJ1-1	CASSVAQGDTEAFF	TGTGCCAGCAGCGTAGCACAGGGCGACACTGAAGCTTTCTTT
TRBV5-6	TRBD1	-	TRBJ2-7	CASSPGQGDHEQYF	TGTGCCAGCAGCCCGGGACAGGGGGACCACGAGCAGTACTTC
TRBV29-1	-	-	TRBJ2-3	CSVEDPRKATWDTDTQYF	TGCAGCGTTGAAGATCCCCGTAAGGCCACTTGGGACACAGATACGCAGTATTTT
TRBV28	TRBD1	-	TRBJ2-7	CASSLDRFYEQYF	TGTGCCAGCAGTTTGGACAGGTTCTACGAGCAGTACTTC
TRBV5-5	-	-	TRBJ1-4	CASSGWTGSNEKLFF	TGTGCCAGCAGCGGGTGGACGGGGTCTAATGAAAAACTGTTTTTT
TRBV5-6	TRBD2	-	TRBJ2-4	CASSDGTSGYRLAKNIQYF	TGTGCCAGCAGCGACGGGACTAGCGGGTACCGATTAGCCAAAAACATTCAGTACTTC
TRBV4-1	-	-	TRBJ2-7	CASSQSRQAEGGGRSYEQYF	TGCGCCAGCAGCCAAAGCCGACAGGCCGAAGGAGGCGGGAGATCCTACGAGCAGTACTTC
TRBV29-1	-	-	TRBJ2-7	CSVEDRGASYEQYF	TGCAGCGTTGAAGATCGAGGGGCCTCCTACGAGCAGTACTTC
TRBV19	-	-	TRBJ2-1	CASSMFAGAVNEQFF	TGTGCCAGTAGTATGTTTGCGGGGGCCGTCAATGAGCAGTTCTTC
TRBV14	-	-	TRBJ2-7	CASSQVNRVNEQYF	TGTGCCAGCAGCCAAGTTAACAGGGTAAACGAGCAGTACTTC
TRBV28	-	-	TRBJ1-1	CASSPPVTENTEAFF	TGTGCCAGCAGTCCCCCGGTGACAGAGAACACTGAAGCTTTCTTT
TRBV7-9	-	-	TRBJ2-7	CASSLDPAAEQYF	TGTGCCAGCAGCTTAGACCCAGCGGCCGAGCAGTACTTC
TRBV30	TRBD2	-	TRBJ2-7	CAWSWGGSYEQYF	TGTGCCTGGAGTTGGGGGGGGTCCTACGAGCAGTACTTC
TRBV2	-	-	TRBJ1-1	CASVEGLSEAFF	TGTGCCAGCGTAGAGGGTCTGTCCGAAGCTTTCTTT
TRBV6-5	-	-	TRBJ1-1	CATGGDGNTEAFF	TGTGCCACTGGGGGGGATGGGAACACTGAAGCTTTCTTT
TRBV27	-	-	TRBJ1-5	CASSFLLGQPQHF	TGTGCCAGCAGTTTTTTACTCGGTCAGCCCCAGCATTTT
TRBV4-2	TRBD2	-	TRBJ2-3	CASSQAPLAGGGSDTQYF	TGTGCCAGCAGCCAAGCCCCACTAGCGGGAGGTGGCTCAGATACGCAGTATTTT
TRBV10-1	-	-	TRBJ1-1	CASSDPDTEAFF	TGCGCCAGCAGTGATCCGGACACTGAAGCTTTCTTT
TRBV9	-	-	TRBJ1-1	CASSVEWGSSTEAFF	TGTGCCAGCAGTGTTGAATGGGGCAGCTCCACTGAAGCTTTCTTT
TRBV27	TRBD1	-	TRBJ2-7	CASRFGDRSYEQYF	TGTGCCAGCAGGTTCGGGGACAGGTCCTACGAGCAGTACTTC
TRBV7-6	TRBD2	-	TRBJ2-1	CASSFSSGSYNEQFF	TGTGCCAGCAGCTTTTCTAGCGGGTCTTACAATGAGCAGTTCTTC
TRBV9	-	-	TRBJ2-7	CASSPSGGSSYEQYF	TGTGCCAGCAGCCCAAGTGGGGGGAGCTCCTACGAGCAGTACTTC